These T cell receptor beta chains were read from a single sample in a study of T cell responses to AZD1222 COVID-19 vaccine. The method was immunoSEQ multiplex PCR; TCRdb's version includes in-frame clones alone and lacks a portion of them. The repertoire consists of 140,000 to 150,000 clones, with approximately 85% occurring once and the leading ten covering around 7.8%. Specimen: peripheral blood, collected on day 0 of AZD1222 vaccination. Receptor source: an adult in good health. Both conserved end residues are part of each CDR3. The D gene is left open where the match is weak. Clone size appears in some rows only: once, few, many, or a class for an expanded clone.

V,J,size,D,CDR3,DNA
TRBV29-1,TRBJ2-1,NA,NA,CSVETGRRYNEQFF,TGCAGCGTTGAAACCGGGCGGCGATACAATGAGCAGTTCTTC
TRBV21-1,TRBJ1-2,NA,NA,CASSKDRGPNYGYTF,TGTGCCAGCAGCAAAGACAGGGGTCCTAACTATGGCTACACCTTC
TRBV10-3,TRBJ1-2,NA,TRBD1,CAINGRDRDNYGYTF,TGTGCCATCAATGGACGGGACAGGGATAACTATGGCTACACCTTC
TRBV10-3,TRBJ1-1,NA,NA,CAISESQNTEAFF,TGTGCCATCAGCGAAAGCCAGAACACTGAAGCTTTCTTT
TRBV6-1,TRBJ1-1,NA,NA,CASSSTGIAFF,TGTGCCAGCAGTTCTACAGGGATTGCTTTCTTT
TRBV6-1,TRBJ1-5,NA,TRBD1,CASSELGGGRQPQHF,TGTGCCAGCAGTGAATTAGGAGGGGGCCGTCAGCCCCAGCATTTT
TRBV9,TRBJ2-1,NA,TRBD2,CASTSGGTNEQFF,TGTGCCAGCACCTCGGGGGGGACCAATGAGCAGTTCTTC
TRBV30,TRBJ1-5,NA,NA,CAWSVSSAKYSNQPQHF,TGTGCCTGGAGTGTTTCGAGTGCTAAATATAGCAATCAGCCCCAGCATTTT
TRBV20-1,TRBJ2-7,NA,NA,CSARRSYEQYF,TGCAGTGCTAGAAGGTCGTACGAGCAGTACTTC
TRBV19,TRBJ1-2,NA,NA,CASSIGPPGRNGYTF,TGTGCCAGTAGTATAGGTCCCCCGGGTAGGAATGGCTACACCTTC
TRBV5-6,TRBJ2-1,NA,TRBD1,CASSLPQGLNEQFF,TGTGCCAGCAGCCTACCACAGGGGCTCAATGAGCAGTTCTTC
TRBV15,TRBJ1-4,NA,NA,CATSRPGQTNEKLFF,TGTGCCACCAGCAGACCCGGACAGACTAATGAAAAACTGTTTTTT
TRBV5-1,TRBJ2-7,NA,TRBD2,CASSLGAVAGGKGYEQYF,TGCGCCAGCAGCTTGGGGGCGGTAGCGGGAGGGAAAGGCTACGAGCAGTACTTC
TRBV7-2,TRBJ2-3,NA,TRBD2,CASSLGAGYADTQYF,TGTGCCAGCAGCTTAGGAGCGGGGTATGCGGATACGCAGTATTTT
TRBV11-2,TRBJ1-2,NA,NA,CASSDTNYGYTF,TGTGCCAGCAGCGACACTAACTATGGCTACACCTTC
TRBV5-4,TRBJ2-1,NA,NA,CASSLGGTFSYNEQFF,TGTGCCAGCAGCCTGGGCGGGACCTTCTCCTACAATGAGCAGTTCTTC
TRBV2,TRBJ1-6,once,NA,CASSQDNSPLHF,TGTGCCAGCAGCCAGGACAATTCACCCCTCCACTTT
TRBV28,TRBJ1-2,NA,NA,CASSLRGYYVPDYGYTF,TGTGCCAGCAGTTTAAGGGGGTATTACGTCCCTGACTATGGCTACACCTTC
TRBV4-1,TRBJ1-2,NA,NA,CASSHPDRRGSGYTF,TGCGCCAGCAGCCACCCCGACCGTCGAGGGAGTGGCTACACCTTC
TRBV4-1,TRBJ2-5,NA,NA,CASSQEQGVVETQYF,TGCGCCAGCAGCCAAGAACAGGGAGTTGTAGAGACCCAGTACTTC
TRBV6-5,TRBJ1-2,once,TRBD1,CASRGTGDHGYTF,TGTGCCAGCAGGGGGACAGGGGACCATGGCTACACCTTC
TRBV28,TRBJ2-1,once,NA,CASSLSTGYNEQFF,TGTGCCAGCAGTTTATCGACAGGCTACAATGAGCAGTTCTTC
TRBV7-2,TRBJ1-3,NA,NA,CASSFAGGGGNTIYF,TGTGCCAGCAGCTTCGCGGGGGGAGGTGGAAACACCATATATTTT
TRBV29-1,TRBJ2-2,NA,TRBD1,CSVGTGGTGELFF,TGCAGCGTTGGAACAGGGGGCACCGGGGAGCTGTTTTTT
TRBV30,TRBJ1-3,few,TRBD1,CAWRGTGGLSGNTIYF,TGTGCCTGGAGGGGGACAGGGGGCCTCTCTGGAAACACCATATATTTT
TRBV4-2,TRBJ2-5,NA,NA,CASSQQPGVGETQYF,TGTGCCAGCAGTCAACAACCGGGCGTGGGTGAGACCCAGTACTTC